This T cell receptor (beta chain) came from a study of Ad26.COV2.S vaccination and SARS-CoV-2 variants. Overall study: Participant was drawn from the COV1001 Ad26.COV2.S trial arm.

This sample's treatment: 19 received Ad26.COV2.S at low or high dose, single or two shots; 5 received placebo; per-sample allocation not given. Collection of the samples took place on day 63 after the first injection of vaccine or placebo. Aged 18-55 years, donor was enrolled in Boston in 2020. The assay was immunoSEQ multiplex PCR, and TCRdb's table has in-frame clones only and misses some. The sample shows hundreds of thousands of clones, roughly 91% of them seen only once. This sequence was found in a person aged 18-65 years who received the Ad26.COV2.S COVID-19 vaccine or a placebo. Sequencing was performed on peripheral blood, taken in a trial of Ad26.COV2.S vaccine versus placebo.

DNA for the CDR3: TGTGCCAGCAGCGTTCAGGGGGCGGCTAATGAAAAACTGTTTTTT. The encoded protein is CASSVQGAANEKLFF. The chain has TRBV28 and TRBJ1-4; 8 nucleotides match TRBD1. Looked up from germline, CDR1 is MDHEN and CDR2 is SYDVKM. The V segment lost 6 bases and the J segment 3 bases; nucleotides outside the gene matches: 6. The CDR3 consists of 15 residues.